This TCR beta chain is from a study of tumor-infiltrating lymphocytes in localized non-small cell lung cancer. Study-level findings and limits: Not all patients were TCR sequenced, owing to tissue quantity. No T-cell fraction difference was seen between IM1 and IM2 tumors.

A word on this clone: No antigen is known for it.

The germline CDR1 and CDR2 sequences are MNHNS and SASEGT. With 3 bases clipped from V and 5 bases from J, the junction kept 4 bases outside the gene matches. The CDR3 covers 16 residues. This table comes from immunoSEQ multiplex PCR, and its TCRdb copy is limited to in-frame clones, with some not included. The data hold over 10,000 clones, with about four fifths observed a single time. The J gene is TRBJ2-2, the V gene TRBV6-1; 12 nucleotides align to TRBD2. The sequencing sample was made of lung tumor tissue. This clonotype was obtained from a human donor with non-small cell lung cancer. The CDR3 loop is CASSELAGGMTGELFF. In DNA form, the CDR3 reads TGTGCCAGCAGTGAGCTAGCGGGAGGGATGACCGGGGAGCTGTTTTTT.